This entry describes one T cell receptor beta chain. Its antigen is unknown. These data are taken from a study of OX40 agonist ivuxolimab in advanced cancers. Points from the study as a whole: Within 6 weeks, CD4+ and CD8+ blood T cells expanded clonally at 0.1 to 3.0 mg/kg.

CDR3 length: 14 residues. Trimming left V 3 bases short and J 4 bases short, with 12 bases between. Looked up from germline, CDR1 is MDHEN and CDR2 is SYDVKM. Assay used: immunoSEQ multiplex PCR; TCRdb lists only in-frame clones, some missing. The sample has nearly 50,000 clones, roughly 88% seen once; the top ten hold around 0.6%. V is TRBV28 and J is TRBJ1-2; the D gene is possibly TRBD1 (6 bases). The sequencing used CD4+ or CD8+ T cells sorted from blood, collected in a trial of the OX40 agonist ivuxolimab. This receptor was obtained from an adult with an advanced solid tumor such as melanoma, head and neck, liver or kidney cancer. Here the CDR3 DNA reads TGTGCCAGCAGTTTCCCAGGGGCCATCTATGGCTACACCTTC. Translating gives CASSFPGAIYGYTF.